These T cell receptor beta chains were read from a single sample in a study of siplizumab effects on memory and regulatory T cells. Libraries were prepared by immunoSEQ multiplex PCR; TCRdb keeps only in-frame clonotypes and omits some of them. This table holds about 50,000 clones, 93% found once. The sample taken for sequencing was CD8+ T cells sorted from blood. The receptors were gathered from a human donor in good health. CDR3s include the opening cysteine and the closing phenylalanine or tryptophan. Each record gives: clone size, D gene, J gene, CDR3 length, V gene, CDR3 protein, CDR3 DNA. D genes are given only for firm matches. Clone size is given for some rows only: seen once, a few or many times, or a class if the clone is expanded.

NA | TRBD2 | TRBJ2-1 | 16 | TRBV7-9 | CASSLPAGELGDEQFF | TGTGCCAGCAGCTTACCAGCGGGAGAGCTAGGCGATGAGCAGTTCTTC
NA | NA | TRBJ1-1 | 12 | TRBV7-6 | CASSLTSGEAFF | TGTGCCAGCAGCCTAACTAGCGGTGAAGCTTTCTTT
NA | TRBD1 | TRBJ2-1 | 15 | TRBV19 | CASIIVGQGDREQFF | TGTGCCAGTATAATCGTGGGACAGGGGGATCGGGAGCAGTTCTTC
NA | NA | TRBJ2-1 | 12 | TRBV7-9 | CASSLTDNEQFF | TGTGCCAGCAGCTTGACAGACAATGAGCAGTTCTTC
NA | TRBD1 | TRBJ1-4 | 13 | TRBV2 | CATRQGGNEKLFF | TGTGCCACCCGACAGGGGGGAAATGAAAAACTGTTTTTT
NA | NA | TRBJ2-7 | 13 | TRBV7-9 | CASSPPTATEQYF | TGTGCCAGCAGCCCCCCTACAGCTACCGAGCAGTACTTC
NA | NA | TRBJ1-5 | 13 | TRBV9 | CASSTGSGQPQHF | TGTGCCAGCAGTACAGGGTCGGGTCAGCCCCAGCATTTT
once | NA | TRBJ2-1 | 15 | TRBV7-3 | CASSLDGSKGNEQFF | TGTGCCAGCAGCTTAGACGGGAGTAAGGGCAATGAGCAGTTCTTC
NA | TRBD1 | TRBJ2-3 | 14 | TRBV7-9 | CASSSGQGTDTQYF | TGTGCCAGCAGCTCGGGACAGGGGACAGATACGCAGTATTTT
NA | NA | TRBJ1-4 | 13 | TRBV7-9 | CASISRDSGKLFF | TGTGCCAGCATTTCTAGGGATTCCGGAAAACTGTTTTTT
NA | NA | TRBJ2-5 | 16 | TRBV4-1 | CASSQVSVGQQETQYF | TGCGCCAGCAGCCAAGTCTCTGTAGGACAGCAAGAGACCCAGTACTTC
NA | TRBD2 | TRBJ2-7 | 15 | TRBV6-1 | CASSPRGDGRYEQYF | TGTGCCAGCAGTCCGAGAGGAGACGGGAGGTACGAGCAGTACTTC
NA | NA | TRBJ2-7 | 12 | TRBV28 | CASSLYTYEQYF | TGTGCCAGCAGCTTGTATACCTACGAGCAGTACTTC
NA | TRBD1 | TRBJ2-1 | 16 | TRBV27 | CASSTRDRLGDNEQFF | TGTGCCAGCAGTACCCGGGACAGGCTTGGGGACAATGAGCAGTTCTTC
NA | NA | TRBJ2-7 | 14 | TRBV5-5 | CASSFGNKVYEQYF | TGTGCCAGCAGCTTCGGGAACAAAGTCTACGAGCAGTACTTC
NA | TRBD2 | TRBJ2-3 | 14 | TRBV29-1 | CSATGTNSLDTQYF | TGCAGCGCTACCGGGACTAATTCCTTGGATACGCAGTATTTT
NA | NA | TRBJ2-2 | 14 | TRBV11-2 | CASSLDLGAGELFF | TGTGCCAGCAGCTTAGATCTAGGCGCCGGGGAGCTGTTTTTT
NA | TRBD1 | TRBJ2-7 | 14 | TRBV19 | CASSIGTGPYEQYF | TGTGCCAGTAGTATTGGGACAGGCCCTTACGAGCAGTACTTC
NA | TRBD2 | TRBJ2-7 | 16 | TRBV7-9 | CASSSQVAREDYEQYF | TGTGCCAGCAGCTCCCAGGTGGCGCGGGAGGACTACGAGCAGTACTTC
NA | NA | TRBJ2-7 | 13 | TRBV5-6 | CASSLGVSYEQYF | TGTGCCAGCAGCTTGGGGGTTTCCTACGAGCAGTACTTC
NA | TRBD1 | TRBJ1-3 | 16 | TRBV9 | CASSGTGDFAGNTIYF | TGTGCCAGCAGCGGGACAGGGGATTTTGCTGGAAACACCATATATTTT
NA | TRBD1 | TRBJ2-1 | 13 | TRBV30 | CAWTRGRGDEQFF | TGTGCCTGGACCAGGGGGCGCGGAGATGAGCAGTTCTTC
once | NA | TRBJ2-7 | 15 | TRBV5-6 | CASSLAGRPFYEQYF | TGTGCCAGCAGCTTGGCCGGCAGGCCGTTCTACGAGCAGTACTTC
NA | TRBD1 | TRBJ2-3 | 18 | TRBV13 | CASSLQISDRGIADTQYF | TGTGCCAGCAGCTTGCAAATCTCGGACAGGGGGATCGCAGATACGCAGTATTTT
NA | TRBD1 | TRBJ1-5 | 14 | TRBV28 | CASSLYRGNQPQHF | TGTGCCAGCAGTCTGTACAGGGGAAATCAGCCCCAGCATTTT
once | NA | TRBJ1-1 | 11 | TRBV29-1 | CSGGRNTEAFF | TGCAGCGGAGGTAGGAACACTGAAGCTTTCTTT
NA | TRBD1 | TRBJ2-5 | 13 | TRBV13 | CASSYRGTGTQYF | TGTGCCAGCAGCTACAGGGGGACGGGGACCCAGTACTTC
NA | TRBD2 | TRBJ2-1 | 17 | TRBV11-2 | CASSPSLWEGSYNEQFF | TGTGCCAGCAGCCCCAGTTTGTGGGAGGGCTCCTACAATGAGCAGTTCTTC
NA | TRBD1 | TRBJ1-4 | 16 | TRBV9 | CASSPHGGQGEEKLFF | TGTGCCAGCAGCCCTCACGGAGGACAGGGTGAAGAAAAACTGTTTTTT
once | NA | TRBJ2-7 | 11 | TRBV20-1 | CSALGGYEQYF | TGCAGTGCCTTGGGGGGCTACGAGCAGTACTTC
NA | TRBD1 | TRBJ1-1 | 13 | TRBV5-4 | CASTLTGGTEAFF | TGTGCCAGCACCCTGACAGGGGGCACTGAAGCTTTCTTT
once | NA | TRBJ2-1 | 15 | TRBV30 | CAWTKGTVNVDEQFF | TGTGCCTGGACCAAAGGGACGGTAAATGTCGATGAGCAGTTCTTC
NA | TRBD2 | TRBJ2-1 | 17 | TRBV7-9 | CASRSGTSGVGGDEQFF | TGTGCCAGCAGGTCCGGGACTAGCGGAGTGGGAGGTGATGAGCAGTTCTTC
NA | NA | TRBJ2-5 | 13 | TRBV30 | CAWSVGGGETQYF | TGTGCCTGGAGTGTCGGCGGCGGGGAGACCCAGTACTTC
NA | NA | TRBJ2-7 | 17 | TRBV21-1 | CASSKGTGALSPHEQYF | TGTGCCAGCAGCAAAGGGACAGGGGCCTTGAGTCCCCACGAGCAGTACTTC
NA | NA | TRBJ1-2 | 13 | TRBV30 | CAWSVQSETGYTF | TGTGCCTGGAGTGTACAGTCAGAGACTGGCTACACCTTC
NA | NA | TRBJ1-2 | 13 | TRBV9 | CASSVDGTHGYTF | TGTGCCAGCAGCGTCGATGGGACTCATGGCTACACCTTC
NA | NA | TRBJ2-7 | 12 | TRBV13 | CASSSTSYEQYF | TGTGCCAGCAGCTCTACTTCCTACGAGCAGTACTTC
NA | TRBD2 | TRBJ2-3 | 19 | TRBV9 | CASSAASGLAGIETDTQYF | TGTGCCAGCAGCGCCGCTTCAGGACTAGCGGGGATCGAAACAGATACGCAGTATTTT
NA | TRBD1 | TRBJ2-2 | 16 | TRBV27 | CASSLHGTGGTGELFF | TGTGCCAGCAGTTTACACGGGACAGGGGGAACCGGGGAGCTGTTTTTT
NA | TRBD1 | TRBJ2-7 | 14 | TRBV10-3 | CAISVGGQGYEQYF | TGTGCCATCAGTGTGGGGGGACAGGGTTACGAGCAGTACTTC
NA | NA | TRBJ1-5 | 14 | TRBV13 | CASSFGAGTQPQHF | TGTGCCAGCAGCTTCGGGGCAGGGACTCAGCCCCAGCATTTT
NA | TRBD2 | TRBJ2-1 | 17 | TRBV5-6 | CASSASGRLGRGDEQFF | TGTGCCAGCAGCGCTAGCGGGAGATTAGGGCGGGGCGATGAGCAGTTCTTC
NA | TRBD1 | TRBJ1-2 | 13 | TRBV11-2 | CASRTDRASGYTF | TGTGCCAGCAGGACCGACAGGGCAAGCGGCTACACCTTC
NA | NA | TRBJ2-5 | 16 | TRBV4-2 | CASSLTRANSWETQYF | TGTGCCAGCAGTCTCACCAGGGCAAACTCCTGGGAGACCCAGTACTTC
NA | TRBD2 | TRBJ2-7 | 15 | TRBV28 | CASSPGLSYSYEQYF | TGTGCCAGCAGTCCGGGACTATCGTACTCCTACGAGCAGTACTTC
NA | TRBD2 | TRBJ2-1 | 16 | TRBV27 | CASSLLSSGRGNEQFF | TGTGCCAGCAGTTTATTGTCCAGCGGGAGAGGGAATGAGCAGTTCTTC